This TCR beta chain is from a study of cytomegalovirus exposure and HLA in healthy donors. Overall study findings and caveats: In a later analysis, at a false discovery rate of 0.05, 16,951 TCR beta sequences were associated with HLA alleles.

Concerning this clone itself: Its matching antigen is unknown.

Both 60 Vbeta primers and 13 Jbeta primers went into the PCR. Data came from immunoSEQ multiplex PCR; TCRdb stores just in-frame clones and leaves some out. Altogether 110,000 or so clones are present, approximately 69% being singletons, with the ten largest covering approximately 10%. This TCR derives from a woman aged 50 to 60 in good health and CMV-seropositive. The specimen was PBMCs.

As DNA, the CDR3 is TGTGCCAGCAGCTCCGGGACAGGGTTGCTCGGGGCCAACGTCCTGACTTTC. It specifies CASSSGTGLLGANVLTF. The chain is built from TRBV7-2 and TRBJ2-6; 9 nucleotides match TRBD1. Germline CDR1 reads SGHTA; CDR2 reads FQGNSA. With 4 bases clipped from V and 4 bases from J, the junction kept 8 bases outside the gene matches. The CDR3 covers 17 residues.